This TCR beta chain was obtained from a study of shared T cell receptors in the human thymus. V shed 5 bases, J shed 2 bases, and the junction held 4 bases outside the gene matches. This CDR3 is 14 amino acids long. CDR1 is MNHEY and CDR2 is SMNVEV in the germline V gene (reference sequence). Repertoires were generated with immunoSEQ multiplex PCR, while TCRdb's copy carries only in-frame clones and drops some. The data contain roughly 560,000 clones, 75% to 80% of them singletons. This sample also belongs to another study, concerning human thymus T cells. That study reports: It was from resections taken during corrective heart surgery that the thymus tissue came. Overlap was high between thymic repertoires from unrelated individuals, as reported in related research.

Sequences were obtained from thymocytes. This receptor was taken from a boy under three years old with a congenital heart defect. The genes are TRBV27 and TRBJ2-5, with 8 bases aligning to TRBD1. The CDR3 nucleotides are TGTGCCAGCAGTCCCCGACAGGGGCAAGAGACCCAGTACTTC. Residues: CASSPRQGQETQYF.